The present T cell receptor beta chain was sequenced within a study of glioma-infiltrating T cells. Study information: WHO grade II oligodendrogliomas or astrocytomas, plus non-recurrent WHO grade IV glioblastomas, were sampled.

Study observations and caveats: Tissue-blood divergence was below expectation in non-neoplastic patients, above in gliomas.

The CDR3 totals 14 residues. From germline, CDR1 is MNHEY and CDR2 SMNVEV (reference sequence). About this clonotype itself: Its antigen is not identified. A much larger clone sits a single nucleotide away, making a read error possible.

Amplification of TCR alpha and beta CDR3 regions from RNA used iRepertoire nested multiplex PCR. One entry per CDR3 protein, called by TCRdb with MiXCR from the multiplex PCR reads. The sample shows 300,000 to 400,000 distinct CDR3 sequences, about 40% of them seen only once. Input material: glioma tissue, nonneoplastic brain tissue, or PBMCs (not recorded which). J is TRBJ1-5 and V is TRBV27, with 9 bases aligning to TRBD1. This sequence was found in a human donor with low-grade glioma or glioblastoma, undergoing nonglioma brain surgery, or in good health (not recorded which). For the CDR3, the DNA is TGTGCCAACAGTTGGGACAGGGCTACTCAGCCCCAGCATTTT. The encoded protein is CANSWDRATQPQHF.